Described below is a single T cell receptor (beta chain) sequence and its context. Its antigen is undetermined. RNA transcripts yielded amplified TCR beta CDR3 regions. Initially, a first-round RT-PCR of the TCR CDR3 employed the HTBI primer set. TCRdb re-derived calls from the multiplex PCR reads in MiXCR, one entry per CDR3 protein. The data show roughly 840,000 distinct CDR3 sequences, roughly 40% seen once. The germline V gene has CDR1 SGDLS and CDR2 YYNGEE. V dropped 4 bases and J dropped 5 bases, with 16 bases sitting between them. The CDR3 spans 14 residues. This record comes from a study of T cells in Graves' hyperthyroidism and ophthalmopathy. Broader study findings: Ophthalmopathy, as predicted by the model, came a median about six months after the prediction. Most clonotypes expanded in the thyroid (above 0.001) were also present in blood.

In patients aged 18 to 65, hyperthyroidism was newly diagnosed, with duration under 2 months. A patient was excluded if there was uncontrolled infection, other autoimmune disease, pregnancy or lactation. The sequenced sample consisted of blood. The clonotype originates from a man aged 18 to 29 with Graves' hyperthyroidism. The chain is built from TRBV9 and TRBJ2-7; no reliable D call. The CDR3 region has the DNA TGTGCCAGCAGCCATGTGGACCAGCTGCACGAGCAGTACTTC. The encoded protein is CASSHVDQLHEQYF.